These 9 T cell receptor beta chains share one sample of origin, sequenced in a study of shared clonotypes between healthy human individuals. Some clones are missing from TCRdb's copy, which holds only in-frame ones; the method was immunoSEQ multiplex PCR. The sample consists of roughly 2 million clones, around 95% of them appearing once. Material: naive CD4+ T cells sorted from blood. Subset specified: CD45RA+ positively selected. These receptor sequences come from a man between 18 and 35 years old in good health.

This chain joins TRBV10-1 and TRBJ2-7, with 14 bases identical to TRBD2. Trimming took 6 bases from V and 4 from J; bases not matched to a gene: 2. Germline V gene data show CDR1 as WNHNN and CDR2 as SYGVQD (reference sequence). CDR3 size: 14 residues. In DNA form, the CDR3 reads TGCGCCAGCAGCCGGACTAGCGGGGGGTACGAGCAGTACTTC. This codes for CASSRTSGGYEQYF.

The chain has TRBV5-4 and TRBJ2-3; 7 bases align to TRBD1. The CDR3 totals 14 residues. Germline V CDR1 and CDR2: SGHNT, YYREEE (reference sequence). Unmatched junction bases numbered 7, after V lost 2 bases and J lost 7 bases. The CDR3 bases are TGTGCCAGCAGCTTCGGTCAGGGGGATTATACGCAGTATTTT. This translates into CASSFGQGDYTQYF. Filled out from reference TRBV5-4 and TRBJ2-3, the complete variable domain reads ETGVTQSPTHLIKTRGQQVTLRCSSQSGHNTVSWYQQALGQGPQFIFQYYREEENGRGNFPPRFSGLQFPNYSSELNVNALELDDSALYLCASSFGQGDYTQYFGPGTRLTVL.

The table lists this clone with a count of one. V is TRBV19 and J is TRBJ2-2; D might be TRBD2 (5 bases). The germline gives CDR1 LNHDA, CDR2 SQIVND (reference sequence). There are 14 residues in the CDR3. V lost 1 base, J lost 7 bases, and 10 bases lay in between. CDR3 bases: TGTGCCAGTAGTATAGGGGTAGGGAGCGGGGAGCTGTTTTTT. Translation: CASSIGVGSGELFF.

The chain uses TRBV2 and TRBJ1-2; no clear D gene. This CDR3 has 15 residues. Trimming removed 0 bases from V and 2 bases from J, with 10 bases in between. Germline lookup yields CDR1 SNHLY and CDR2 FYNNEI. The CDR3 sequence is CASSEARGNNYGYTF. CDR3 DNA sequence: TGTGCCAGCAGTGAAGCGCGAGGGAACAACTATGGCTACACCTTC.

J is TRBJ1-1 and V is TRBV7-3, with no clear D. Trimming removed 5 bases from V and 5 bases from J, with 18 bases in between. Germline V gives CDR1 SGHTA, CDR2 FQGTGA. The CDR3 runs to 15 residues. The CDR3 reads CASSIGPMTRTEAFF. CDR3 sequence (DNA): TGTGCCAGCAGCATCGGGCCAATGACTAGGACTGAAGCTTTCTTT.

CDR3 in DNA: TGTGCCAGCTCAGGACAGGGGTTAGCCAAAAACATTCAGTACTTC. This codes for CASSGQGLAKNIQYF. The gene calls are TRBV18 and TRBJ2-4; 9 positions agree with TRBD1. The germline gives CDR1 KGHSH, CDR2 LQKENI. The CDR3 extends over 15 amino acids. V trimming: 5 bases; J trimming: 0 bases; junction bases outside the gene matches: 2.

The table lists this clone with a few counts. The CDR3 loop reads CSVDHREGGYTF. In nucleotides, the CDR3 is TGCAGCGTTGACCACCGGGAGGGGGGCTACACCTTC. The chain joins TRBV29-1 to TRBJ1-2; TRBD1 might be the D (5 bases). The V and J ends lost 3 bases and 8 bases respectively, with 13 bases between them. The CDR3 loop spans 12 amino acids. Per germline, CDR1 SQVTM and CDR2 ANQGSEA.

This clone was counted once. This sequence joins TRBV2 and TRBJ2-5, with D unclear. CDR1 is SNHLY and CDR2 is FYNNEI in the germline V gene. The V and J ends lost 4 bases and 3 bases respectively, with 9 bases between them. The CDR3 spans 13 residues. The CDR3 protein is CASSAPAKETQYF. CDR3 DNA: TGTGCCAGCAGTGCCCCGGCGAAAGAGACCCAGTACTTC.

The J gene is TRBJ2-7, the V gene TRBV30, with 11 bases fitting TRBD2. The V segment lost 0 bases and the J segment 6 bases; nucleotides outside the gene matches: 7. Germline V CDR1 and CDR2: GTSNPN, SVGIG (reference sequence). The CDR3 spans 15 residues. The CDR3 here is CAWSVGLAGGGEQYF. As DNA, the CDR3 is TGTGCCTGGAGTGTAGGGCTAGCGGGAGGTGGCGAGCAGTACTTC.